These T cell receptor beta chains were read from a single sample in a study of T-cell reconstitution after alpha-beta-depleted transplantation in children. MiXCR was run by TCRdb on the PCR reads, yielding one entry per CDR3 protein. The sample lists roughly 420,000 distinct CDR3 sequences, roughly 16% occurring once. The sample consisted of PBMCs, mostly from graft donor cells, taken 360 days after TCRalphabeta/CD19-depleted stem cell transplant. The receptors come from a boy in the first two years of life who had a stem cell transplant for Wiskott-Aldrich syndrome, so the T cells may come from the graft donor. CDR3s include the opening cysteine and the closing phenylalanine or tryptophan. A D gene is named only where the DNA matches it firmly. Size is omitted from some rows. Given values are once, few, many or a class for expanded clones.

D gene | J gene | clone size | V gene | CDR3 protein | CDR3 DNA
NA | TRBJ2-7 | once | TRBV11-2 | CASSLDKHRAYEQYF | TGTGCCAGCAGCTTAGATAAACATAGAGCCTACGAGCAGTACTTC
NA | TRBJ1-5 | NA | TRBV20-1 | CSARGGQQPQHF | TGCAGTGCTAGGGGGGGTCAGCAGCCCCAGCATTTT
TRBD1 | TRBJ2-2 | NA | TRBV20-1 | CSASFPGQGTGELFF | TGCAGTGCTAGTTTCCCGGGACAGGGAACCGGGGAGCTGTTTTTT
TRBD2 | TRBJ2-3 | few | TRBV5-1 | CASSWLSSGRADTQYF | TGCGCCAGCAGCTGGTTATCTAGCGGGAGGGCAGATACGCAGTATTTT
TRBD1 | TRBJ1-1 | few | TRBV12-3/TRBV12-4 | CASQTGFRSLSLNTEAFF | TGTGCCAGCCAGACAGGGTTCAGGTCCCTAAGCCTGAACACTGAAGCTTTCTTT
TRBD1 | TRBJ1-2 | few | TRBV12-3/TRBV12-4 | CAAGGNKDHGYTF | TGTGCCGCAGGGGGGAATAAGGATCATGGCTACACCTTC
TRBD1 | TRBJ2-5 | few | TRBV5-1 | CASSPLTGWGQETQYF | TGCGCCAGCAGCCCCTTGACAGGGTGGGGTCAAGAGACCCAGTACTTC
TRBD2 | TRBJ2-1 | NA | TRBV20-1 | CSAMREGYLAEQFF | TGCAGTGCCATGCGGGAGGGATACTTGGCTGAGCAGTTCTTC
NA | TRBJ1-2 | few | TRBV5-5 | CASSWGDPLSGYTF | TGTGCCAGCAGCTGGGGGGACCCCCTGTCCGGCTACACCTTC
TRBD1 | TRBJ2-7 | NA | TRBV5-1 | CASSLEGAEQYF | TGCGCCAGCAGCTTGGAGGGGGCCGAGCAGTACTTC
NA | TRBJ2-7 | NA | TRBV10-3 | CAISDSSFTSKQYF | TGTGCCATCAGTGATAGTTCGTTCACATCTAAGCAGTACTTC
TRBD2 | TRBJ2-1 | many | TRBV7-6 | CASSLNIAGGLPSSYNEQFF | TGTGCCAGCAGCCTTAACATAGCGGGGGGCCTACCCAGCTCCTACAATGAGCAGTTCTTC
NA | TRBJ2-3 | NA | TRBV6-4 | CASSDPYLDRAPSTDTQYF | TGTGCCAGCAGTGACCCTTACCTGGACCGTGCTCCTAGCACAGATACGCAGTATTTT
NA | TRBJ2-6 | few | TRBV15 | CATSSVAAPMDGSGANVLTF | TGTGCCACCAGCAGTGTAGCGGCCCCTATGGATGGCTCTGGGGCCAACGTCCTGACTTTC
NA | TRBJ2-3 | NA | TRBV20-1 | CSPGLYGDTQYF | TGCAGCCCGGGGCTTTATGGGGATACGCAGTATTTT
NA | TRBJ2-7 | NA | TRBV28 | CASSWLYEQYF | TGTGCCAGCAGTTGGCTCTACGAGCAGTACTTC
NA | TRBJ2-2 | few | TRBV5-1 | CASSYLTGAGELFF | TGCGCCAGCAGCTATCTAACGGGGGCCGGGGAGCTGTTTTTT
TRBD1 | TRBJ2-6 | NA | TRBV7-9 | CASSTRQGTGANVLTF | TGTGCCAGCAGCACCCGACAGGGGACCGGGGCCAACGTCCTGACTTTC
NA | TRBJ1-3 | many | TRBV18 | CASSTGSGNTIYF | TGTGCCAGCTCAACAGGGTCTGGAAACACCATATATTTT
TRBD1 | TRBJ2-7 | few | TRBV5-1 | CASSSRQGARYEQYF | TGCGCCAGCAGCTCGAGACAGGGGGCTAGGTACGAGCAGTACTTC
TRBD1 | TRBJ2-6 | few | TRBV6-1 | CASSEWGQGSGANVLTF | TGTGCCAGCAGTGAATGGGGACAGGGATCGGGGGCCAACGTCCTGACTTTC
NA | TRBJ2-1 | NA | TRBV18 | CASSPPLGNEQFF | TGTGCCAGCTCACCACCGTTAGGCAATGAGCAGTTCTTC
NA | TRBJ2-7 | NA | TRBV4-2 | CASSQDPRTSYEQYF | TGTGCCAGCAGCCAAGACCCCAGGACCTCCTACGAGCAGTACTTC
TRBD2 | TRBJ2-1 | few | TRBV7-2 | CASSYLKTGVTSGVLRVDNEQFF | TGTGCCAGCAGCTACCTGAAAACAGGGGTAACTAGCGGGGTCCTACGGGTTGACAATGAGCAGTTCTTC
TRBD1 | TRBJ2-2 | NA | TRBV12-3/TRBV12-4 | CASSRDRVSDTGELFF | TGTGCCAGCAGCCGGGACAGGGTCTCGGACACCGGGGAGCTGTTTTTT
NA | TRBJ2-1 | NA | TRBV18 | CASSPPGRADNEQFF | TGTGCCAGCTCACCACCGGGGCGAGCGGACAATGAGCAGTTCTTC
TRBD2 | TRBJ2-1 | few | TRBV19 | CASSIDRGLAGAHEQFF | TGTGCCAGTAGTATAGACCGAGGACTAGCGGGAGCCCATGAGCAGTTCTTC
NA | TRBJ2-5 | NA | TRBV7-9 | CASSLPLVSDLQETQYF | TGTGCCAGCAGCTTACCCCTGGTTAGCGACCTCCAAGAGACCCAGTACTTC
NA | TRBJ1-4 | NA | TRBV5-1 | CASSPGRVNEKLFF | TGCGCCAGCAGCCCGGGACGGGTGAATGAAAAACTGTTTTTT
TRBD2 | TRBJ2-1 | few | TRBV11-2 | CASSLDIGLAGTYNEQFF | TGTGCCAGCAGCTTAGATATCGGACTAGCGGGGACATACAATGAGCAGTTCTTC
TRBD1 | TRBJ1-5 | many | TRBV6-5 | CASSYSGGQGVQPQHF | TGTGCCAGCAGTTACTCGGGGGGACAGGGGGTCCAGCCCCAGCATTTT
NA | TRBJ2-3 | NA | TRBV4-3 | CASSEVDRSTDTQNF | TGCGCCAGCAGCGAAGTGGACCGTAGCACAGATACGCAGAATTTT
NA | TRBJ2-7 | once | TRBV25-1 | CASSEYGPRGLYEQYF | TGTGCCAGCAGTGAGTATGGTCCCAGGGGCTTATACGAGCAGTACTTC
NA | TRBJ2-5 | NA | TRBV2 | CASTRGHKGGETQYF | TGTGCCAGCACCAGGGGACACAAAGGGGGGGAGACCCAGTACTTC
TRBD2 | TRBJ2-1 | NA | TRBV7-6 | CASSWGGVDEQFF | TGTGCCAGCAGCTGGGGGGGGGTGGATGAGCAGTTCTTC
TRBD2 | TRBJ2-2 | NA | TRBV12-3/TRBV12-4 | CASSPGLAGGPNTGELFF | TGTGCCAGCAGTCCCGGACTAGCGGGGGGACCGAACACCGGGGAGCTGTTTTTT
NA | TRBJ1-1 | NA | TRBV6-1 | CASRPSFGVTNTEAFF | TGTGCCAGCAGACCCTCCTTTGGGGTTACAAACACTGAAGCTTTCTTT
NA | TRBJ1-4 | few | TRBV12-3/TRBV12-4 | CASSLRRGPNEKLFF | TGTGCCAGCAGTTTAAGACGGGGACCTAATGAAAAACTGTTTTTT
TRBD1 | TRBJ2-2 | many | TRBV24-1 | CATRTGTGELFF | TGTGCCACCAGGACAGGGACCGGGGAGCTGTTTTTT
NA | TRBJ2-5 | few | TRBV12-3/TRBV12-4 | CASSPWGMGPETQYF | TGTGCCAGCAGCCCTTGGGGGATGGGGCCAGAGACCCAGTACTTC
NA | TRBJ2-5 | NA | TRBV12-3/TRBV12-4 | CASSLSRTGIETQYF | TGTGCCAGCAGCCTATCGAGAACAGGGATCGAGACCCAGTACTTC
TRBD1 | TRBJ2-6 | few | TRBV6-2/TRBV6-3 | CASSYSRDRASGANVLTF | TGTGCCAGCAGTTACTCGAGGGACAGGGCCTCTGGGGCCAACGTCCTGACTTTC
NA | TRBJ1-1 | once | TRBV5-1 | CASSKGGTGGTEAFF | TGCGCCAGCAGCAAGGGAGGGACGGGCGGGACTGAAGCTTTCTTT
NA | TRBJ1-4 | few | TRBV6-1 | CASSEARTTNEKLFF | TGTGCCAGCAGTGAAGCCCGTACAACTAATGAAAAACTGTTTTTT
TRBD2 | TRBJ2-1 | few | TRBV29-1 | CSGRLGTSGRSYNEQFF | TGCAGCGGACGGCTGGGAACTAGCGGGAGGTCCTACAATGAGCAGTTCTTC
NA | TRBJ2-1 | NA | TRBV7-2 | CASSLRQKSNEQFF | TGTGCCAGCAGCTTACGGCAGAAGAGTAATGAGCAGTTCTTC
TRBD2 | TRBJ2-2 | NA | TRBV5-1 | CASSRGLADSAGELFF | TGCGCCAGCAGCCGGGGACTAGCGGACTCTGCCGGGGAGCTGTTTTTT
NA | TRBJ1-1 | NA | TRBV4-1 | CASSQERGTEAFF | TGCGCCAGCAGCCAAGAGAGGGGCACTGAAGCTTTCTTT
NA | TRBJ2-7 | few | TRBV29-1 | CSGGGTFYEQYF | TGCAGCGGTGGGGGGACTTTCTACGAGCAGTACTTC
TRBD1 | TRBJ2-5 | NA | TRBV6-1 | CASTPPSGTGETQYF | TGTGCCAGCACCCCTCCCTCCGGGACAGGGGAGACCCAGTACTTC
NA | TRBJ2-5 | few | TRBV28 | CASSYGWGSETQYF | TGTGCCAGCAGTTATGGCTGGGGCTCGGAGACCCAGTACTTC